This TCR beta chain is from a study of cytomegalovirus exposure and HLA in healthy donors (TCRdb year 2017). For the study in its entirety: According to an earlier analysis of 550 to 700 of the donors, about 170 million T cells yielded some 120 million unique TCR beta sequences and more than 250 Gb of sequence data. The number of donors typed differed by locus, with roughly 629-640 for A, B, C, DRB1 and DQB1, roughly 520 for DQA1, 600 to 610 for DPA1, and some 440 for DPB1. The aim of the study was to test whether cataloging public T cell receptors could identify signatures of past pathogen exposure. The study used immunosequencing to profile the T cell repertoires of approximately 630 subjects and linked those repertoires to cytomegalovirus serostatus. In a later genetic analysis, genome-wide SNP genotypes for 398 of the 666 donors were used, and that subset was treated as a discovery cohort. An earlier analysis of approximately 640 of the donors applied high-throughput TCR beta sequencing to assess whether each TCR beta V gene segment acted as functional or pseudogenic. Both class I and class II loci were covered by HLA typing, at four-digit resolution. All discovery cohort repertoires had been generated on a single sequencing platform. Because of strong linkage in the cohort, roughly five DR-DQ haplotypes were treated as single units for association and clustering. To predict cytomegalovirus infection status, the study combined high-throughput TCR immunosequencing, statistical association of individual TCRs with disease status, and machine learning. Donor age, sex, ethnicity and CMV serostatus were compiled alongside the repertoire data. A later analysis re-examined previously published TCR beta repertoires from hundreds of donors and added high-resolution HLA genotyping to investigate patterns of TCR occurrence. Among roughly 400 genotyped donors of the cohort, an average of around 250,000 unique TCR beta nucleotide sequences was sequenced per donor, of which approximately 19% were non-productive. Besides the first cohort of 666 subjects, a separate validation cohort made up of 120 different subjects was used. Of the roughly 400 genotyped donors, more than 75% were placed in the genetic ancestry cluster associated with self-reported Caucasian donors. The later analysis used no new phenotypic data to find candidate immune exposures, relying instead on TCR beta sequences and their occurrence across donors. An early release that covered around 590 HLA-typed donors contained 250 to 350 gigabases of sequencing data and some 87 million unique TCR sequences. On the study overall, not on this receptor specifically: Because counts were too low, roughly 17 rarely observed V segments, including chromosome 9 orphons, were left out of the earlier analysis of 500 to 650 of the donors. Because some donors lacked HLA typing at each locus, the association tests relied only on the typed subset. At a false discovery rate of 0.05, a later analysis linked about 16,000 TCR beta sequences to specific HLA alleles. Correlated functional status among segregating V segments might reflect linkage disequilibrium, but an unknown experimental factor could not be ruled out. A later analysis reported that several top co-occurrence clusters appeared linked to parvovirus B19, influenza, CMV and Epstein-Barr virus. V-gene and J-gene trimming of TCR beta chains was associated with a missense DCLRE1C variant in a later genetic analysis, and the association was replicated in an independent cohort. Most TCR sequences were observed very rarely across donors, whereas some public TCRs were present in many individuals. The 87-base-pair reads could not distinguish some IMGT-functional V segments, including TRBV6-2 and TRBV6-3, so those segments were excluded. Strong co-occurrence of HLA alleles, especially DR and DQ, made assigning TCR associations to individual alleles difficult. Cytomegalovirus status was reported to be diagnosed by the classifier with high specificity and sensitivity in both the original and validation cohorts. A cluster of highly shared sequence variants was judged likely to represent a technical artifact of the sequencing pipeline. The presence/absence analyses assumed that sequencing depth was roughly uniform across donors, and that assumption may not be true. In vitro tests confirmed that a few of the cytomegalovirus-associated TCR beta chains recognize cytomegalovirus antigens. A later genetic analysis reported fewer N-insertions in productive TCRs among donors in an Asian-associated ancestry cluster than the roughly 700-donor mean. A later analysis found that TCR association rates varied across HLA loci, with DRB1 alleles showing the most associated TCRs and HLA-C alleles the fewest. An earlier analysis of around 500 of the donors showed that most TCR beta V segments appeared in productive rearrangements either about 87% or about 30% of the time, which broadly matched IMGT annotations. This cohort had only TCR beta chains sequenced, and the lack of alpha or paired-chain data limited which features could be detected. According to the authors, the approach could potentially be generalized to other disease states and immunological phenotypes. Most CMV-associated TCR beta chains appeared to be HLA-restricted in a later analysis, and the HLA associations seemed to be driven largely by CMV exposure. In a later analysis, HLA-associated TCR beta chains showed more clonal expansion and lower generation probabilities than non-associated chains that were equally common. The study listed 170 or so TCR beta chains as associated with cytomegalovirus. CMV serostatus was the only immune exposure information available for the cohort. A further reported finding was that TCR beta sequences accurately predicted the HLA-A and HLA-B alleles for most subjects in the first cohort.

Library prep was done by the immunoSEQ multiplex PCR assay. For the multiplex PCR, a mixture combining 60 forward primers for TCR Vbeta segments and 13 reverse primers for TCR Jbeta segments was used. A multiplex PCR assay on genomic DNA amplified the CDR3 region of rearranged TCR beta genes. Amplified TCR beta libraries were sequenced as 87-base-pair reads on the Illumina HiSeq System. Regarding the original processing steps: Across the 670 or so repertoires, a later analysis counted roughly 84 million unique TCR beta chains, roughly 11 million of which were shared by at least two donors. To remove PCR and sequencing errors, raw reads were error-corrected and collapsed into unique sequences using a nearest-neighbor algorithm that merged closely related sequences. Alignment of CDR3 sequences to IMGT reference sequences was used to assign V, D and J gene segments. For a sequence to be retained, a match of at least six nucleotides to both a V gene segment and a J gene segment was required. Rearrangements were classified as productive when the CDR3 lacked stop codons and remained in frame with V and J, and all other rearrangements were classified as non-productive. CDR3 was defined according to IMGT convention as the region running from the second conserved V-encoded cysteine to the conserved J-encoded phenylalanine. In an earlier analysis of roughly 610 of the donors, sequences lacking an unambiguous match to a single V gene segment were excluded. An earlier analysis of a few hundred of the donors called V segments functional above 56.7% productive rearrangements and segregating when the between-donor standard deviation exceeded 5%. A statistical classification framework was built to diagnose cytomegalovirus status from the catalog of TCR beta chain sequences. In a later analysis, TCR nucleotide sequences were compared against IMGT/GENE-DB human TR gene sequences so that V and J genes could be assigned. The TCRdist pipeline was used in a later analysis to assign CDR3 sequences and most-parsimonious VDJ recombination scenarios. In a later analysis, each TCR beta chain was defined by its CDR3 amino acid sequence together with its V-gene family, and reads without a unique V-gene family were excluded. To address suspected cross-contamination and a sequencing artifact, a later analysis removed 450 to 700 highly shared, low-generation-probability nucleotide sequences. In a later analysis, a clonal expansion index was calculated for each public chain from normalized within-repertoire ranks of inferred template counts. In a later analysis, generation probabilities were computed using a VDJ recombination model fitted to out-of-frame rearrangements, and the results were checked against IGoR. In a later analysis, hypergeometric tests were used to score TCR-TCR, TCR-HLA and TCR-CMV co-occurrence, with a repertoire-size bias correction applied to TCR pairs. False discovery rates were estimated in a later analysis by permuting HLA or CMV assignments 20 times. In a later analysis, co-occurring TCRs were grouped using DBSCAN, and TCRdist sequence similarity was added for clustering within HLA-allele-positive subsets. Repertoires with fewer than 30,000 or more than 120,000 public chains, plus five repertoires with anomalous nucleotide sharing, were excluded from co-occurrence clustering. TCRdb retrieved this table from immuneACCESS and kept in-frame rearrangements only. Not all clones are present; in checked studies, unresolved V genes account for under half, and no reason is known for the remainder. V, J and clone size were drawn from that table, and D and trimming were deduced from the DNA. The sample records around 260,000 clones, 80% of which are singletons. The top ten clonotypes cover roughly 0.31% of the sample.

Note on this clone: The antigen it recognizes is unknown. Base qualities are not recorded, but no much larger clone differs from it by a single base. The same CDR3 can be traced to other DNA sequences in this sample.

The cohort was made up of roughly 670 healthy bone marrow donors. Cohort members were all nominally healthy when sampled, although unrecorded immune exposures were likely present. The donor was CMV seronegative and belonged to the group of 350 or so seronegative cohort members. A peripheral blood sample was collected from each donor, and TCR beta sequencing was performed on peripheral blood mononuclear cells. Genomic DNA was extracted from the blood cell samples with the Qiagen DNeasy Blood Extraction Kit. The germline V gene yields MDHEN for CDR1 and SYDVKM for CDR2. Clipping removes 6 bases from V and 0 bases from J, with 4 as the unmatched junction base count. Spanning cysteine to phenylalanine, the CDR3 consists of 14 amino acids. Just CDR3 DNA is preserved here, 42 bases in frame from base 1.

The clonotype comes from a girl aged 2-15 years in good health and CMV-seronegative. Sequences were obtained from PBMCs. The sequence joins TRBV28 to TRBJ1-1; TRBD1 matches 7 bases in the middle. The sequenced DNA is TGTGCCAGCAGGAGGACAGGTCTGAACACTGAAGCTTTCTTT. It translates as CASRRTGLNTEAFF.